One sample yielded the 15 T cell receptor beta chains listed below, sequenced in a study of cytomegalovirus exposure and HLA in healthy donors. PCR amplification relied on 60 Vbeta primers (plus 13 Jbeta primers). Repertoires were generated with immunoSEQ multiplex PCR, while TCRdb's copy carries only in-frame clones and drops some. This table lists around 40,000 clones. Sequencing input: PBMCs. Receptor source: a man aged 25-40 years in good health and CMV-seronegative.

This chain uses TRBV10-1 with TRBJ1-5; 8 nucleotides agree with TRBD1. V shed 0 bases and J 9 bases; nucleotides not matched to a gene: 4. CDR1 WNHNN and CDR2 SYGVQD come from the germline V gene (reference sequence). This CDR3 has 14 amino acids. The CDR3 spells CASSESYGTGPQHF. DNA for the CDR3: TGCGCCAGCAGTGAGTCGTATGGGACAGGGCCCCAGCATTTT.

The V and J genes are TRBV5-5 and TRBJ2-7; D is uncertain. The CDR3 loop spans 15 amino acids. Germline V gene sequence: CDR1 SGHKS, CDR2 YYEKEE (reference sequence). The V gene lost 0 bases and the J gene lost 0 bases, with 10 bases spanning the gap. CDR3 amino acids: CASSLEERLSYEQYF. The CDR3 coding sequence is TGTGCCAGCAGCTTGGAGGAGCGTCTCTCCTACGAGCAGTACTTC. The full variable domain, in which reference TRBV5-5 and TRBJ2-7 provide the parts outside the CDR3, is DAGVTQSPTHLIKTRGQQVTLRCSPISGHKSVSWYQQVLGQGPQFIFQYYEKEERGRGNFPDRFSARQFPNYSSELNVNALLLGDSALYLCASSLEERLSYEQYFGPGTRLTVT.

The genes are TRBV4-1 and TRBJ1-4, with D possibly being TRBD1 (5 bases). The CDR3 covers 15 residues. V lost 1 base and J lost 7, with 13 bases in between. CDR1 is MGHRA, CDR2 YSYEKL, per germline. The CDR3 nucleotides are TGCGCCAGCAGCCAAGTTACCAGGGTCAGTGAAAAACTGTTTTTT. It yields the protein CASSQVTRVSEKLFF.

This sequence joins TRBV7-2 and TRBJ1-4; unclear D gene. This CDR3 has 12 amino acids. With 2 bases removed from V and 11 bases from J, the gap between germline ends came to 9 bases. CDR1 is SGHTA and CDR2 is FQGNSA in the germline V gene. This chain's CDR3 is CASSLLTGKLFF. CDR3 DNA sequence: TGTGCCAGCAGCTTATTGACCGGGAAACTGTTTTTT. Full variable domain (missing parts from reference TRBV7-2 and TRBJ1-4): GAGVSQSPSNKVTEKGKDVELRCDPISGHTALYWYRQSLGQGLEFLIYFQGNSAPDKSGLPSDRFSAERTGGSVSTLTIQRTQQEDSAVYLCASSLLTGKLFFGSGTQLSVL.

The chain links TRBV7-9 to TRBJ2-5, with D unresolved. CDR3 size: 15 residues. Trimming shortened V by 7 bases and J by 0 bases, and 15 bases separated the two germline ends. Germline V gene lookup returns CDR1 SEHNR and CDR2 FQNEAQ (reference sequence). The CDR3 protein is CASTPGSRYQETQYF. CDR3 bases: TGTGCCAGCACCCCCGGGTCAAGGTACCAAGAGACCCAGTACTTC.

The chain recombines TRBV7-9 with TRBJ2-3; 8 nucleotides match TRBD2. J lost 3 bases, V lost 8 bases, and 4 bases had no gene match. The germline V gene encodes CDR1 SEHNR and CDR2 FQNEAQ (reference sequence). The CDR3 loop spans 13 amino acids. The CDR3 spells CASFRGGTDTQYF. The CDR3 DNA follows: TGTGCCAGCTTCCGGGGGGGTACAGATACGCAGTATTTT.

The V and J genes are TRBV15 and TRBJ2-3, with no clear D. Germline CDR1 reads LNHNV; CDR2 reads YYDKDF (reference sequence). The CDR3 is 15 residues long. Trimming cost V 3 bases and J 0 bases, with 10 bases left between them. The DNA of the CDR3 is TGTGCCACCAGCAGCAGGCCCCTTAGCACAGATACGCAGTATTTT. Translating gives CATSSRPLSTDTQYF.

The V and J genes are TRBV2 and TRBJ2-4; 7 positions agree with TRBD1. The CDR3 totals 13 residues. The V segment lost 4 bases and the J segment 7 bases; nucleotides outside the gene matches: 4. CDR1 is SNHLY, CDR2 FYNNEI, per germline. The CDR3 here is CASSGDSRNIQYF. The CDR3 DNA is TGTGCCAGCAGTGGGGACAGCAGGAACATTCAGTACTTC.

The chain combines TRBV15 with TRBJ2-3; 9 positions agree with TRBD1. The V gene's germline CDR1 is LNHNV and CDR2 YYDKDF (reference sequence). This CDR3 region has 13 residues. Unmatched junction bases numbered 7, after V lost 8 bases and J lost 7 bases. The chain's CDR3 is CATWDREVNTQYF. CDR3 nucleotide sequence: TGTGCCACCTGGGACAGGGAAGTAAATACGCAGTATTTT. The full variable domain, completed using reference TRBV15 and TRBJ2-3, is DAMVIQNPRYQVTQFGKPVTLSCSQTLNHNVMYWYQQKSSQAPKLLFHYYDKDFNNEADTPDNFQSRRPNTSFCFLDIRSPGLGDTAMYLCATWDREVNTQYFGPGTRLTVL.

As regards this clone: Other DNA sequences of this sample code for an identical CDR3. The J gene is TRBJ1-2, the V gene TRBV6-5, with D possibly matching TRBD1 (5 bases). The CDR3 is 14 amino acids. The V and J ends lost 5 bases and 4 bases respectively, with 14 bases between them. From germline, CDR1 is MNHEY and CDR2 SVGAGI. CDR3 nucleotide sequence: TGTGCCAGCAGTCTCAAACGGGGGATCTATGGCTACACCTTC. Amino acid sequence: CASSLKRGIYGYTF.

The chain combines TRBV14 with TRBJ1-2; D might be TRBD1 (5 bases). V shed 1 base and J shed 3 bases, with 6 bases lying between them. The CDR3 extends over 13 amino acids. In germline, CDR1 is SGHDN, CDR2 FVKESK. CDR3: CASSQGQYYGYTF. In DNA form, the CDR3 reads TGTGCCAGCAGCCAAGGACAGTACTATGGCTACACCTTC.

The rearrangement uses TRBV4-1 and TRBJ2-1, with D maybe TRBD2 (6 bases). The V and J ends lost 1 base and 5 bases respectively, with 15 bases between them. This CDR3 has 16 amino acids. Germline lookup yields CDR1 MGHRA and CDR2 YSYEKL. Here the CDR3 reads CASSQVREVTDNEQFF. The CDR3, as DNA: TGCGCCAGCAGCCAAGTGAGGGAGGTAACCGACAATGAGCAGTTCTTC.

The V gene is TRBV19, the J gene TRBJ1-2, with D unclear. Germline V lookup: CDR1 LNHDA, CDR2 SQIVND (reference sequence). The CDR3 runs 16 residues. Trimming stripped 2 bases from V and 1 base from J, with 14 bases between. CDR3 in amino acids: CASSIPAGVNNYGYTF. The CDR3, as DNA: TGTGCCAGTAGTATACCCGCCGGGGTGAATAACTATGGCTACACCTTC.

The CDR3 DNA is TGTGCCAGCAGTTACTCGACAGGGACCTCCTACGAGCAGTACTTC. Translation gives CASSYSTGTSYEQYF. The rearrangement joins TRBV6-5 to TRBJ2-7; 7 bases map to TRBD1. This CDR3 comprises 15 residues. Looked up from germline, CDR1 is MNHEY and CDR2 is SVGAGI. Trimming removed 0 bases from V and 0 bases from J; junction bases left unmatched: 2.

The chain combines TRBV29-1 with TRBJ1-1, with TRBD1 as a possible D gene (6 bases). This CDR3 has 12 amino acids. The V gene's germline CDR1 is SQVTM and CDR2 ANQGSEA. Trimming left V 8 bases short and J 1 base short, with 11 bases between. The CDR3 here is CSCTGPNTEAFF. Written as DNA, the CDR3 is TGCAGCTGCACAGGGCCGAACACTGAAGCTTTCTTT.